The 13 T cell receptor beta chains below were found in one sample sequenced in a study of CD8+ T cells in alopecia areata (dated by TCRdb to about 2018). Library generation was performed with the immunoSEQ multiplex PCR assay. RNA was extracted from all samples and reverse transcribed into cDNA as template for TCR sequencing. This immuneACCESS table, as held by TCRdb, lists in-frame sequences with V and J called but not all clones. Of the missing ones, under half trace to an unresolved V gene in checked studies; the others have no known cause. For this sample, 290,000 or so clones are listed, none of them singletons. The top ten clones comprise roughly 1.2% of the sample. Cells from pooled mouse cutaneous lymph nodes were stained for CD4, CD8alpha, NKG2D, NKG2ACE and other markers and then sorted on a BD Influx. Material for sequencing was CD4+ T cells sorted from a lymph node. These receptors all stem from a C3H/HeJ mouse with alopecia areata. This mouse strain bears the MHC haplotype H2-k.

Concerning this clone: Germline and genes: mouse. With the read ending 4 residues before the CDR3 end, the germline J gene is used to fill in that end. The chain uses TRBV13-1 and TRBJ2-1; TRBD2 matches 11 bases. This CDR3 comprises 16 residues. Per the germline V gene, CDR1 is NSHNY and CDR2 is SYGAGN. Trimming cost V 0 bases and J 3 bases; bases outside gene matches: 2. The DNA read from the CDR3 is TGTGCCAGCAGTGATGGGACTGGGGGGAGCTATGCT. Encoded protein: CASSDGTGGSYA. The whole CDR3 is CASSDGTGGSYAEQFF.

This clone occurred a few times. Genes and germline come from the mouse. The CDR3 end lies 4 residues beyond the end of the read and is filled in from the germline J gene. The same CDR3 is also encoded by other DNA sequences in this sample. The genes are TRBV19 and TRBJ1-1; D might be TRBD1 (5 bases). From germline, CDR1 is FNHDT and CDR2 SITEND (reference sequence). Deletions cut 2 bases from V and 2 bases from J, with 7 bases between. The CDR3 spans 13 residues. Partial CDR3 DNA: TGTGCCAGCAGTATTGACAGTAACACA. Encoded protein: CASSIDSNT. The whole CDR3 protein reads CASSIDSNTEVFF.

This clone was found a few times. Gene and germline names: mouse. The missing CDR3 end, 4 residues past where the read stops, is filled in from the germline J gene. Other nucleotide sequences in the sample specify the same CDR3. The V call is TRBV5, the J call TRBJ2-7, with D perhaps TRBD1 (5 bases). This CDR3 contains 14 residues. Trimming took 0 bases from V and 0 from J, leaving 6 bases between them. Looked up from germline, CDR1 is LGHNA and CDR2 is YNLKQL (reference sequence). CDR3 residues: CASSQDRDSYEQYF. The DNA read from the CDR3 is TGTGCCAGCAGCCAAGACAGGGACTCCTAT.

This clone was detected only a few times. Gene names are mouse gene names. The CDR3 end is not reached by the read, which stops 4 residues before it; the germline J gene fills it in. The V gene is TRBV1, the J gene TRBJ2-7, with TRBD1 matching over 10 bases. The germline V gene has CDR1 NSQYPW and CDR2 LRSPGD (reference sequence). CDR3 length: 14 amino acids. The covered CDR3 bases are TGCACCTGCAGACCTACCGGGACAGGGGAT. It is translated as CTCRPTGTGD. The whole CDR3 region reads CTCRPTGTGDEQYF.

Details on this clone: Gene names follow the mouse nomenclature. The CDR3: CASSEGRGRRYAEQFF. CDR3 DNA, as far as it was read: TGTGCCAGCAGTGAAGGTAGGGGGCGGAGGTATGCT. The chain recombines TRBV13-1 with TRBJ2-1, with a tentative D call TRBD1 (7 bases). The CDR3 goes on 4 residues after the read ends, and that part is filled in from the germline J gene. The CDR3 has 16 residues. Per the germline V gene, CDR1 is NSHNY and CDR2 is SYGAGN. The germline V and J ends were trimmed by 2 bases and 4 bases, with 16 bases remaining between them.

On this clone: The genes are named according to mouse. From the germline J gene comes the end of the CDR3, since the read stops 4 residues before it. J is TRBJ2-1 and V is TRBV29; 9 bases agree with TRBD1. This CDR3 is built from 15 residues. J gave up 0 bases and V 5 bases, and 2 bases lay outside the gene matches. The germline V gene has CDR1 MSHET and CDR2 SYDVDS. The sequenced CDR3 bases are TGTGCTAGCAGTCGACAGGGGGGTAACTATGCT. The encoded protein is CASSRQGGNYA. The full-length CDR3 reads as CASSRQGGNYAEQFF.

This clone turned up a few times. Any gene name here is a mouse gene name. The CDR3 end lies 4 residues beyond the end of the read and is filled in from the germline J gene. The chain is built from TRBV5 and TRBJ2-1; a possible D gene is TRBD2 (6 bases). Germline-derived CDR1 and CDR2 are LGHNA and YNLKQL (reference sequence). The CDR3 consists of 14 residues. Trimming shortened V by 0 bases and J by 5 bases, and 8 bases separated the two germline ends. The sequenced CDR3 bases are TGTGCCAGCAGCCAAGAGGTGGGGGATGCT. Translating gives CASSQEVGDA. The CDR3 in its entirety is CASSQEVGDAEQFF.

This clone was detected a few times. Mouse germline and gene names are used. The sequenced fragment ends 4 residues before the CDR3 boundary, so the rest is inferred from the germline J gene. This chain links TRBV13-3 with TRBJ2-5, with unresolved D. The CDR3 has 14 residues. Trimming left V 0 bases short and J 0 bases short, with 5 bases between. Germline V CDR1 and CDR2: NNHDY, SYVADS. This chain's CDR3 is CASSDGSNQDTQYF. The sequenced part of the CDR3 DNA is TGTGCCAGCAGTGATGGCAGTAACCAAGAC.

About this clone itself: Gene names denote mouse genes. The read stops 4 residues short of the end of the CDR3; the missing end is completed from the germline J gene. The rearrangement links TRBV19 to TRBJ2-3; 8 bases line up with TRBD1. V lost 6 bases and J lost 0; bases outside the gene matches: 6. CDR1 is FNHDT and CDR2 is SITEND in the germline V gene (reference sequence). The CDR3 consists of 15 residues. Partial CDR3 DNA: TGTGCCAGCACAAACAGGGGGACTAGTGCAGAA. As protein: CASTNRGTSAE. The full CDR3 protein reads CASTNRGTSAETLYF. The full variable domain, completed using reference TRBV19 and TRBJ2-3, is GGIITQTPKFLIGQEGQKLTLKCQQNFNHDTMYWYRQDSGKGLRLIYYSITENDLQKGDLSEGYDASREKKSSFSLTVTSAQKNEMAVFLCASTNRGTSAETLYFGSGTRLTVL.

About this clone: Each gene name is a mouse one. The CDR3 DNA, read in part, is TGTGCCAGCAGACAGGGGGGGAACTCC. Its translation is CASRQGGNS. The CDR3 in full is CASRQGGNSDYTF. The V call is TRBV13-3, the J call TRBJ1-2; 8 nucleotides align to TRBD1. With the read ending 4 residues before the CDR3 end, the germline J gene is used to fill in that end. Germline lookup yields CDR1 NNHDY and CDR2 SYVADS. V shed 5 bases, J shed 2 bases, and the junction held 2 bases outside the gene matches. This CDR3 has 13 residues.

This clone was detected many times. Germline and genes here are mouse. The sequenced fragment ends 4 residues before the CDR3 boundary, so the rest is inferred from the germline J gene. The rearrangement joins TRBV13-1 to TRBJ1-2; D is possibly TRBD1 (6 bases). V gave up 0 bases and J gave up 0 bases, with 12 bases separating them. This CDR3 region has 16 residues. Germline assignment: CDR1 NSHNY and CDR2 SYGAGN. CDR3 sequence reads: CASSDGVGTTNSDYTF. The CDR3 DNA, read in part, is TGTGCCAGCAGTGATGGAGTTGGGACAACAAACTCC.

This clone appeared a few times. Gene names are the mouse ones. The sequenced part of the CDR3 DNA is TGTGCCAGCAGTGAAGACAGGGCGAATTCGCCC. Amino acids: CASSEDRANSP. From start to end, the CDR3 is CASSEDRANSPLYF. This rearrangement joins TRBV13-3 to TRBJ1-6; 7 bases match TRBD1. The sequence runs out 3 residues before the end of the CDR3; the remainder is reconstructed from the germline J gene. TRBJ1-6 is recorded as an ORF, its role being uncertain. V gave up 2 bases and J gave up 7 bases; unmatched junction bases: 3. The germline CDR1 and CDR2 sequences are NNHDY and SYVADS. The CDR3 covers 14 residues.

This clone showed up just a few times. Gene names and germline refer to mouse. The CDR3 end falls 4 residues outside the read, so it is completed with the germline J gene. The V call is TRBV13-3, the J call TRBJ2-7; 9 bases map to TRBD1. Germline-derived CDR1 and CDR2 are NNHDY and SYVADS. V was pared by 6 bases and J by 3 bases, with 4 bases of the junction left unmatched. The CDR3 runs to 13 residues. The chain's CDR3 is CASKQGALYEQYF. The sequenced CDR3 bases are TGTGCCAGCAAACAGGGGGCCCTCTAT.